The clone carrying this T cell receptor beta chain was seen more than once but under ten times. Antigen unknown. The sample comes from a study of T cells in Graves' hyperthyroidism and ophthalmopathy. The wider study: Peripheral blood samples were taken at initial diagnosis, prior to any treatment.

From RNA transcripts, TCR beta CDR3 regions were amplified. HTBI primers were employed in a first-round RT-PCR of the TCR CDR3. MiXCR was run by TCRdb on the multiplex PCR reads, yielding one entry per CDR3 protein. Among around 380,000 distinct CDR3 sequences listed, about 13% were seen once. Drawn at first hyperthyroidism diagnosis, the blood sample preceded any ophthalmopathy symptoms. General study points: Blood also contained most expanded thyroid clonotypes above 0.001.

The V and J ends lost 7 bases and 1 base respectively, with 13 bases between them. The CDR3 is made up of 14 amino acids. Germline V gene lookup returns CDR1 MNHNS and CDR2 SASEGT. Sequenced: blood. This chain uses TRBV6-1 with TRBJ1-1; D gene uncertain. This TCR derives from a man aged 25 to 45 with Graves' hyperthyroidism that later progressed to Graves' ophthalmopathy. In DNA, the CDR3 is TGTGCCAGCACTTTACTCAGAGCGAACACTGAAGCTTTCTTT. This gives the protein CASTLLRANTEAFF.